The 32 T cell receptor beta chains listed next were all sequenced from one sample in a study of identical twins (dated by TCRdb to 2016 to 2017). Library construction relied on 5' RACE. For sequencing, an Illumina HiSeq 2000 was employed. TCRdb redid the processing of the public reads, applying fastp at Q25 and MiXCR, and retained in-frame beta chains. Rows merge per CDR3 protein into single entries with the most common DNA and genes. The sample data list 600,000 to 850,000 distinct CDR3 sequences, and roughly 18% of these were observed just once. The top ten hold 10% to 15% of the sample. The same specimen was also included in a second study, on T cells expressing NK-cell markers.

Sequencing was performed on PBMCs. The receptors were gathered from a woman younger than 35 in good health.

For this clonotype: The junction differs from germline at one of its ends, possibly a read error. The chain carries TRBV7-9 and TRBJ2-3; 8 bases align to TRBD2. The germline V gene encodes CDR1 SEHNR and CDR2 FQNEAQ (reference sequence). The CDR3 sequence is 11 residues long. The CDR3 reads CASSLGTSRAF. The CDR3 coding sequence is TGTGCCAGCAGCTTAGGGACTAGCCGGGCTTTT.

This clonotype has more than one count but fewer than ten. This chain uses TRBV20-1 with TRBJ2-7; TRBD1 agrees at 8 bases. CDR1 is DFQATT, CDR2 SNEGSKA, per germline (reference sequence). Losses at the gene ends were 4 bases for V and 7 bases for J; bases not matched to a gene: 12. The CDR3 loop spans 14 amino acids. CDR3 nucleotides: TGCAGTGCTAACCAGGGACAGGCTATCAAGGAGCAGTACTTC. Residues: CSANQGQAIKEQYF.

This clonotype was detected a few times. V is TRBV20-1 and J is TRBJ2-1; the match to TRBD2 covers 7 bases. Per the germline V gene, CDR1 is DFQATT and CDR2 is SNEGSKA (reference sequence). The trim removed 1 base at V and 8 bases at J, leaving 5 bases unmatched. CDR3 length equals 13 residues. This CDR3 reads CSARGREFDEQFF. DNA of the CDR3: TGCAGTGCTAGAGGGCGGGAGTTCGATGAGCAGTTCTTC.

The V and J genes are TRBV7-2 and TRBJ2-7, with D unclear. CDR1 is SGHTA and CDR2 is FQGNSA in the germline V gene. The CDR3 is 14 amino acids. The V end was cut by 2 bases, the J end by 0 bases, with 8 bases between. CDR3 amino acids: CASSLYPGSYEQYF. The CDR3 nucleotides read TGTGCCAGCAGCTTATATCCGGGCTCCTACGAGCAGTACTTC.

This clonotype has only a few counts. V gene TRBV21-1 combines with J gene TRBJ1-1. TRBV21-1 is a documented pseudogene. The CDR3 consists of 15 residues. The CDR3 region is CASSIPRRQNTEAFF. The CDR3 DNA reads as TGTGCCAGCAGCATACCCCGACGGCAAAACACTGAAGCTTTCTTT.

The chain employs TRBV5-5 and TRBJ2-7; 7 bases are a match to TRBD1. CDR1 is SGHKS, CDR2 YYEKEE, per germline (reference sequence). The V and J ends lost 1 base and 5 bases, in that order; junction bases with no gene match: 12. This CDR3 contains 16 residues. Here the CDR3 DNA reads TGTGCCAGCAGCTTGCGATACAGGGGAGTAAGCGACGAGCAGTACTTC. Its translation is CASSLRYRGVSDEQYF.

The chain is built from TRBV21-1 and TRBJ2-3; TRBD1 is the table's D call and was not checked against the DNA. TRBV21-1 is classified as a pseudogene. CDR3 length: 17 residues. DNA of the CDR3: TGTGCCAGCAGCAACTCAAGTGGGACCCGGGCGACAGATACGCAGTATTTT. Its translation: CASSNSSGTRATDTQYF.

This clonotype was seen a single time. The genes are TRBV20-1 and TRBJ2-3; weak D call: TRBD2 (5 bases). Germline CDR1 is DFQATT and CDR2 is SNEGSKA (reference sequence). The CDR3 is 14 amino acids. Trimming stripped 2 bases from V and 2 bases from J, with 11 bases between. The CDR3 spells CSARRTRNTDTQYF. CDR3 bases: TGCAGTGCTAGAAGAACTAGGAACACAGATACGCAGTATTTT.

This clonotype was seen more than once but under ten times. The V call is TRBV7-2, the J call TRBJ2-4; tentative D call: TRBD1 (6 bases). The V end was cut by 1 base, the J end by 9 bases, with 16 bases between. Germline V CDR1 and CDR2: SGHTA, FQGNSA. The CDR3 is made up of 15 amino acids. DNA of the CDR3: TGTGCCAGCAGCTTAGTTCGGGGCAGGGGCGGCATTCAGTACTTC. Protein sequence: CASSLVRGRGGIQYF.

This clonotype was seen a few times. The chain carries TRBV7-8 and TRBJ2-2; 7 bases are shared with TRBD2. Germline V gives CDR1 SGHVS, CDR2 FQNEAQ. V shed 5 bases, J shed 5 bases, and the junction held 14 bases outside the gene matches. The CDR3 totals 17 residues. In nucleotides, the CDR3 is TGTGCCAGCAGCGACCCATGGGCTAGCGGTTCGACCGGGGAGCTGTTTTTT. Residues: CASSDPWASGSTGELFF.

The gene calls are TRBV2 and TRBJ2-1, with 11 bases matching TRBD2. The length of the CDR3 is 16 residues. Germline lookup yields CDR1 SNHLY and CDR2 FYNNEI. The V gene end was trimmed by 8 bases and the J gene end by 6 bases; junction bases not matched to a gene: 12. This CDR3 reads CASFLSGGGLSNEQFF. The CDR3 region has the DNA TGTGCCAGCTTTCTTAGCGGGGGGGGCCTGTCCAATGAGCAGTTCTTC. Full variable domain (remainder filled in from reference TRBV2 and TRBJ2-1): EPEVTQTPSHQVTQMGQEVILRCVPISNHLYFYWYRQILGQKVEFLVSFYNNEISEKSEIFDDQFSVERPDGSNFTLKIRSTKLEDSAMYFCASFLSGGGLSNEQFFGPGTRLTVL.

The chain is built from TRBV25-1 and TRBJ2-1; TRBD2 aligns across 14 bases. The CDR3 loop spans 16 amino acids. Trimming cost V 1 base and J 10 bases; bases outside gene matches: 6. CDR1 MGHDK and CDR2 SYGVNS come from the germline V gene. CDR3 sequence reads: CASSESRTSGGSEQFF. As DNA, the CDR3 is TGTGCCAGCAGTGAATCCCGGACTAGCGGGGGGAGCGAGCAGTTCTTC.

This clonotype was seen a few times. The rearrangement links TRBV7-6 to TRBJ2-3; no definite D call. Trimming removed 5 bases at V and 4 bases at J, with 13 bases between. The CDR3 is made up of 14 amino acids. Germline CDR1 is SGHVS and CDR2 is FNYEAQ. CDR3 DNA sequence: TGTGCCAGCAGCCCGGCCAAGTGGGCAGATACGCAGTATTTT. It is translated as CASSPAKWADTQYF.

The chain couples TRBV6-2 or TRBV6-3 to TRBJ2-2; 7 bases fit TRBD2. J lost 4 bases, V lost 10 bases, and 3 bases had no gene match. This CDR3 has 12 amino acids. CDR1 is MNHEY and CDR2 is SVGEGT in the germline V gene. CDR3 coding DNA: TGTGCCATCGAGCGGGGCACCGGGGAGCTGTTTTTT. Translation: CAIERGTGELFF.

A few counts support this clonotype. The V gene is TRBV7-2, the J gene TRBJ2-5, with TRBD2 as a possible D gene (6 bases). The germline CDR1 and CDR2 sequences are SGHTA and FQGNSA. This CDR3 has 16 amino acids. Trimming removed 1 base from V and 4 bases from J, with 16 bases in between. CDR3 sequence reads: CASSLVGGTLGETQYF. For the CDR3, the DNA is TGTGCCAGCAGCTTAGTTGGAGGGACCCTGGGAGAGACCCAGTACTTC.

This clonotype has just a few counts. The rearrangement uses TRBV20-1 and TRBJ2-1; 9 bases are a match to TRBD1. The CDR3 is 15 residues long. The germline CDR1 and CDR2 sequences are DFQATT and SNEGSKA (reference sequence). After removal of 6 bases from V and 7 bases from J, the junction contained 13 bases not matched to a gene. CDR3 DNA sequence: TGCAGTGCAACACCGGGACAGGGAGCCGGGAATGAGCAGTTCTTC. It specifies CSATPGQGAGNEQFF.

In this sample, this clonotype turned up a few times. The chain links TRBV12-3 or TRBV12-4 to TRBJ1-2; 9 bases line up with TRBD1. V lost 6 bases and J lost 5; bases outside the gene matches: 4. This CDR3 is built from 13 residues. The DNA for the CDR3 is TGTGCCAGCAGCACAGGGGGCTGGTATGGCTACACCTTC. Its translation is CASSTGGWYGYTF.

A few counts support this clonotype. The chain links TRBV11-2 to TRBJ2-2; a possible D gene is TRBD1 (7 bases). V dropped 1 base and J dropped 1 base, with 16 bases sitting between them. CDR1 and CDR2 from the germline V gene are SGHAT and FQNNGV. This CDR3 region has 18 residues. The CDR3 coding sequence is TGTGCCAGCAGCTTAGGGAGGAGGGGGCTGAGGAACACCGGGGAGCTGTTTTTT. Amino acids: CASSLGRRGLRNTGELFF.

The chain joins TRBV20-1 to TRBJ1-6; 8 bases match TRBD1. The CDR3 has 13 residues. CDR1 and CDR2 (germline): DFQATT, SNEGSKA (reference sequence). J gave up 10 bases and V 0 bases, and 2 bases lay outside the gene matches. The chain's CDR3 is CSAREQGDSPLHF. The CDR3 DNA is TGCAGTGCTAGAGAACAGGGGGACTCACCCCTCCACTTT.

This clonotype has ten or more counts. The V call is TRBV9, the J call TRBJ1-1; D not resolved. The germline gives CDR1 SGDLS, CDR2 YYNGEE. V lost 0 bases and J lost 0, with 3 bases in between. This CDR3 has 13 amino acids. CDR3 protein: CASSVEVNTEAFF. The CDR3 DNA is TGTGCCAGCAGCGTAGAGGTGAACACTGAAGCTTTCTTT.

This clonotype was detected many times. The rearrangement links TRBV7-9 to TRBJ1-1; D gene uncertain. Germline values: CDR1 SEHNR, CDR2 FQNEAQ (reference sequence). The CDR3 length is 12 residues. With 7 bases removed from V and 10 bases from J, the gap between germline ends came to 16 bases. The CDR3 is CASTPTAGPAFF. In DNA form, the CDR3 reads TGTGCCAGCACCCCTACGGCTGGCCCAGCTTTCTTT.

This clonotype appeared a few times. This rearrangement joins TRBV7-9 to TRBJ1-5; D is unresolved. The CDR3 spans 13 residues. Germline loops: CDR1 SEHNR, CDR2 FQNEAQ (reference sequence). Trimming left V 1 base short and J 6 bases short, with 7 bases between. The CDR3 is CASSLDDFQPQHF. Written as DNA, the CDR3 is TGTGCCAGCAGCTTAGATGACTTTCAGCCCCAGCATTTT.

The CDR3 spells CASSEYEGPSKNIQYF. CDR3 in DNA: TGTGCCAGCAGTGAATACGAGGGACCAAGTAAAAACATTCAGTACTTC. This chain connects TRBV25-1 to TRBJ2-4; D assignment may be TRBD1 or TRBD2 (5 bases each). Germline V gene sequence: CDR1 MGHDK, CDR2 SYGVNS. This CDR3 is 16 amino acids long. The ends were cut back, 0 bases at V and 4 bases at J, with 13 bases in the middle.

This clonotype was counted at least ten times. The chain employs TRBV3-1 and TRBJ2-3; a possible D gene is TRBD2 (6 bases). The CDR3 length is 15 residues. Germline V gene lookup returns CDR1 LGHDT and CDR2 YNNKEL (reference sequence). The V end lost 4 bases, the J end lost 4 bases, and 15 bases lay between the germline ends. This CDR3 reads CASSPFAAGSDTQYF. The CDR3 bases are TGTGCCAGCAGCCCCTTTGCAGCGGGTTCAGATACGCAGTATTTT.

V usage is TRBV5-1 and J usage is TRBJ1-1; no clear D. Deletions cut 2 bases from V and 4 bases from J, with 12 bases between. This CDR3 comprises 14 residues. Looked up from germline, CDR1 is SGHRS and CDR2 is YFSETQ. DNA for the CDR3: TGCGCCAGCAGCTTTGCATCGCAGACCACTGAAGCTTTCTTT. Protein sequence: CASSFASQTTEAFF.

The CDR3 region is CASSWNLGETQYF. The CDR3 nucleotides are TGTGCCAGCAGCTGGAACCTGGGAGAGACCCAGTACTTC. The gene calls are TRBV7-3 and TRBJ2-5, with D unresolved. Per germline, CDR1 SGHTA and CDR2 FQGTGA. The germline V and J ends were trimmed by 4 bases and 4 bases, with 10 bases remaining between them. The CDR3 runs 13 residues.

This clonotype was detected only a few times. The V gene is TRBV20-1, the J gene TRBJ1-1; D is unclear. In germline, CDR1 is DFQATT, CDR2 SNEGSKA (reference sequence). V was shortened by 1 base and J by 1 base, with 10 bases between the two germline ends. The CDR3 runs to 14 residues. In DNA form, the CDR3 reads TGCAGTGCTAGAGGGGGAGGAAGGAACACTGAAGCTTTCTTT. It encodes CSARGGGRNTEAFF.

The chain employs TRBV11-2 and TRBJ1-2; tentative D call: TRBD1 (5 bases). Germline CDR1 reads SGHAT; CDR2 reads FQNNGV. The CDR3 consists of 16 residues. The V end was cut by 0 bases, the J end by 4 bases, with 15 bases between. This chain's CDR3 is CASSLDRQSEPYGYTF. CDR3 DNA sequence: TGTGCCAGCAGCTTAGACCGACAGTCGGAGCCCTATGGCTACACCTTC. Looking up the rest from reference TRBV11-2 and TRBJ1-2 gives the full variable domain: EAGVAQSPRYKIIEKRQSVAFWCNPISGHATLYWYQQILGQGPKLLIQFQNNGVVDDSQLPKDRFSAERLKGVDSTLKIQPAKLEDSAVYLCASSLDRQSEPYGYTFGSGTRLTVV.

This clonotype has a handful of counts. The genes are TRBV6-2 or TRBV6-3 and TRBJ2-2, with no clear D. The germline gives CDR1 MNHEY, CDR2 SVGEGT. Trimming took 10 bases from V and 6 from J, leaving 21 bases between them. The CDR3 runs 15 residues. CDR3 DNA sequence: TGTGCCACCCCCGGGCGCGGAGATAAGCCCGGGGAGCTGTTTTTT. Amino acids: CATPGRGDKPGELFF.

The V call is TRBV5-1, the J call TRBJ2-3; 10 bases are shared with TRBD1. Trimming cost V 4 bases and J 2 bases; bases outside gene matches: 4. From germline, CDR1 is SGHRS and CDR2 YFSETQ. The CDR3 is 15 residues long. The CDR3 here is CASSGGQGNTDTQYF. CDR3 sequence (DNA): TGCGCCAGCAGCGGGGGACAGGGGAACACAGATACGCAGTATTTT.

The chain couples TRBV10-3 to TRBJ2-2; no clear D. CDR1 and CDR2 from the germline V gene are ENHRY and SYGVKD. The CDR3 consists of 16 residues. V was shortened by 2 bases and J by 4 bases, with 14 bases between the two germline ends. For the CDR3, the DNA is TGTGCCATCAGTGAGAACGCTTCTTGGGGCACCGGGGAGCTGTTTTTT. It is translated as CAISENASWGTGELFF.

This clonotype was seen a handful of times. This chain connects TRBV7-9 to TRBJ1-1; D is unresolved. The CDR3 sequence is 12 residues long. Per germline, CDR1 SEHNR and CDR2 FQNEAQ (reference sequence). The V end lost 11 bases, the J end lost 6 bases, and 16 bases lay between the germline ends. Here the CDR3 DNA reads TGTGCCGCCAGCAGCAGTTCCGCTGAAGCTTTCTTT. Encoded protein: CAASSSSAEAFF.